Listed below are T cell receptor beta chains from one sample, sequenced in a study of cytomegalovirus exposure and HLA in healthy donors. Profiling relied on immunoSEQ multiplex PCR, and the TCRdb table lists in-frame clones only, not all of them. In the table there are 100,000 to 140,000 clones, 74% of which are singletons. Sequenced: PBMCs. These receptors all stem from a woman in her 40s in good health and CMV-seropositive. CDR3s include the opening cysteine and the closing phenylalanine or tryptophan. The order of the fields is CDR3 length, clone size, D gene, J gene, V gene, CDR3 protein, CDR3 DNA. A D gene is named only where the DNA matches it firmly. Rows give clone size only sometimes, using once, few, many, or a class for an expanded clone.

>15|.|.|TRBJ1-4|TRBV7-8
CASSQTGGGNEKLFF
TGTGCCAGCAGCCAAACCGGGGGGGGGAATGAAAAACTGTTTTTT
>13|.|TRBD1|TRBJ1-4|TRBV27
CASSPRTGGKLFF
TGTGCCAGCAGTCCGAGGACAGGGGGAAAACTGTTTTTT
>13|.|TRBD1|TRBJ1-2|TRBV30
CAWRVTGGSGYTF
TGTGCCTGGAGGGTAACAGGGGGAAGTGGCTACACCTTC
>13|.|.|TRBJ2-7|TRBV25-1
CASSEWQIYEQYF
TGTGCCAGCAGTGAATGGCAGATCTACGAGCAGTACTTC
>15|.|TRBD1|TRBJ1-6|TRBV7-2
CASSLMTGTAAPLHF
TGTGCCAGCAGCCTAATGACAGGGACTGCGGCACCCCTCCACTTT
>20|.|TRBD2|TRBJ2-1|TRBV4-2
CASSQDHPSGGPPAYNEQFF
TGTGCCAGCAGCCAAGACCACCCTAGCGGGGGGCCCCCAGCCTACAATGAGCAGTTCTTC
>15|.|TRBD2|TRBJ2-3|TRBV19
CASRTTSGVTDTQYF
TGTGCCAGTAGGACGACTAGCGGGGTAACAGATACGCAGTATTTT
>14|.|.|TRBJ1-1|TRBV18
CASSPGPLNTEAFF
TGTGCCAGCTCACCGGGGCCGTTGAACACTGAAGCTTTCTTT
>13|.|.|TRBJ2-7|TRBV30
CAWSPGFTYEQYF
TGTGCCTGGAGTCCGGGATTTACCTACGAGCAGTACTTC
>14|.|TRBD1|TRBJ1-1|TRBV29-1
CSVVGQGSSTEAFF
TGCAGCGTGGTGGGACAGGGAAGTAGCACTGAAGCTTTCTTT
>17|.|.|TRBJ1-5|TRBV5-1
CASSLAPASNSNQPQHF
TGCGCCAGCAGCTTGGCCCCCGCGTCGAATAGCAATCAGCCCCAGCATTTT
>14|few|.|TRBJ1-3|TRBV6-1
CASSASSSGNTIYF
TGTGCCAGCAGTGCGAGCTCCTCTGGAAACACCATATATTTT
>17|.|TRBD2|TRBJ2-2|TRBV29-1
CSVTKETSGGTRGELFF
TGCAGCGTCACCAAAGAGACTAGCGGGGGGACAAGGGGGGAGCTGTTTTTT
>15|.|TRBD1|TRBJ2-3|TRBV19
CASSGTGASTDTQYF
TGTGCCAGTAGCGGAACAGGGGCTAGCACAGATACGCAGTATTTT
>12|.|.|TRBJ2-7|TRBV2
CASRDFSYEQYF
TGTGCCAGCAGGGACTTCTCCTACGAGCAGTACTTC
>14|.|.|TRBJ1-6|TRBV9
CAELRRQPHSPLHF
TGTGCCGAGCTCCGGCGGCAGCCCCATTCACCCCTCCACTTT
>13|.|.|TRBJ1-1|TRBV6-4
CASSVGSGTEAFF
TGTGCCAGCAGTGTTGGTAGCGGGACTGAAGCTTTCTTT
>14|.|.|TRBJ1-1|TRBV5-5
CASSPTDWDTEAFF
TGTGCCAGCAGCCCTACGGACTGGGACACTGAAGCTTTCTTT
>15|few|.|TRBJ2-1|TRBV2
CASSGGQLSGDEQFF
TGTGCCAGCAGTGGCGGACAGCTTTCGGGCGATGAGCAGTTCTTC
>15|.|.|TRBJ1-5|TRBV6-1
CASSRNYYSNQPQHF
TGTGCCAGCAGCCGAAACTACTATAGCAATCAGCCCCAGCATTTT
>12|.|.|TRBJ2-3|TRBV5-6
CASSGLTFTQYF
TGTGCCAGCAGCGGACTGACATTTACGCAGTATTTT
>11|.|.|TRBJ1-4|TRBV20-1
CSARVGEKLFF
TGCAGTGCCCGCGTCGGGGAAAAACTGTTTTTT
>11|.|.|TRBJ2-5|TRBV6-5
CASGRQETQYF
TGTGCCAGCGGCCGTCAAGAGACCCAGTACTTC
>15|.|TRBD1|TRBJ1-5|TRBV19
CAISQGAQSNQPQHF
TGTGCCATTTCGCAGGGGGCGCAGAGCAATCAGCCCCAGCATTTT
>15|.|.|TRBJ2-1|TRBV6-5
CASSYSGVENNEQFF
TGTGCCAGCAGTTACTCGGGCGTGGAAAACAATGAGCAGTTCTTC
>14|.|TRBD1|TRBJ1-5|TRBV2
CASRWTGSNQPQHF
TGTGCCAGCAGATGGACAGGTAGCAATCAGCCCCAGCATTTT
>14|.|TRBD1|TRBJ1-1|TRBV6-1
CASQSDRANTEAFF
TGTGCCAGCCAATCGGACAGGGCGAACACTGAAGCTTTCTTT
>13|.|.|TRBJ1-1|TRBV6-5
CASSYLGHTEAFF
TGTGCCAGCAGTTACTTGGGGCACACTGAAGCTTTCTTT
>13|.|.|TRBJ2-7|TRBV4-1
CASSHLFRGEQYF
TGCGCCAGCAGCCACCTTTTCCGGGGTGAGCAGTACTTC
>14|.|.|TRBJ2-7|TRBV6-1
CATTPDSALRGQYF
TGTGCCACCACCCCGGACAGCGCCCTGAGGGGGCAGTACTTC
>16|.|.|TRBJ2-3|TRBV7-9
CASSLSQPYSNQPQYF
TGTGCCAGCAGCTTATCTCAACCCTATAGCAATCAGCCCCAGTATTTT
>13|.|TRBD1|TRBJ1-5|TRBV6-5
CASSADRGKPQHF
TGTGCCAGCAGTGCCGACAGGGGTAAGCCCCAGCATTTT
>15|.|TRBD1|TRBJ1-2|TRBV14
CATSQGRQGLRGYTF
TGTGCCACCTCCCAAGGTCGACAGGGTTTGCGGGGCTACACCTTC
>15|.|.|TRBJ2-5|TRBV5-4
CASRRQGPLGETQYF
TGTGCCAGCAGGCGCCAGGGGCCTCTAGGAGAGACCCAGTACTTC
>16|.|.|TRBJ2-2|TRBV5-1
CASSLGLTANTGELFF
TGCGCCAGCAGCTTGGGTTTGACAGCCAACACCGGGGAGCTGTTTTTT
>16|few|TRBD1|TRBJ1-2|TRBV27
CASSPDRGFSIGGYTF
TGTGCCAGCAGTCCGGACAGGGGCTTTTCTATAGGTGGCTACACCTTC
>13|.|TRBD2|TRBJ2-1|TRBV29-1
CSVQRGPNNEQFF
TGCAGCGTCCAGCGGGGGCCTAACAATGAGCAGTTCTTC
>14|.|TRBD1|TRBJ1-4|TRBV5-1
CASSSGTGDEKLFF
TGCGCCAGCAGCTCCGGGACAGGGGATGAAAAACTGTTTTTT
>14|few|TRBD1|TRBJ1-6|TRBV29-1
CSVRTGTQGSPLHF
TGCAGCGTTAGGACAGGGACGCAGGGGTCACCCCTCCACTTT
>16|.|TRBD2|TRBJ2-7|TRBV27
CASSQGGSGGAHEQYF
TGTGCCAGCTCCCAAGGGGGGTCCGGGGGGGCCCACGAGCAGTACTTC
>17|.|TRBD1|TRBJ1-1|TRBV7-9
CASSWGQGARVDTEAFF
TGTGCCAGCAGCTGGGGACAGGGGGCGAGAGTCGACACTGAAGCTTTCTTT
>15|.|.|TRBJ1-2|TRBV4-3
CASSQDLGTTYGYTF
TGCGCCAGCAGCCAAGACCTCGGGACAACCTATGGCTACACCTTC
>15|.|.|TRBJ1-6|TRBV7-2
CASGYTSGYNSPLHF
TGTGCCAGCGGGTATACCTCGGGGTATAATTCACCCCTCCACTTT
>14|.|TRBD2|TRBJ2-3|TRBV9
CASSGTSGRDTQYF
TGTGCCAGCAGCGGGACTAGCGGGCGAGATACGCAGTATTTT
>13|.|.|TRBJ1-5|TRBV30
CAWSRQAGQPQHF
TGTGCCTGGAGTCGACAGGCCGGTCAGCCCCAGCATTTT
>14|.|TRBD1|TRBJ2-5|TRBV2
CASEGQRTSETQYF
TGTGCCAGCGAGGGACAGAGAACCTCAGAGACCCAGTACTTC
>14|.|.|TRBJ1-1|TRBV2
CASSSFRGSGEAFF
TGTGCCAGCAGCTCTTTCCGGGGGAGCGGTGAAGCTTTCTTT
>15|.|.|TRBJ2-5|TRBV7-2
CASSYQGGGQETQYF
TGTGCCAGCAGTTATCAGGGTGGTGGGCAAGAGACCCAGTACTTC
>14|few|TRBD1|TRBJ2-7|TRBV9
CASSNSGTGYEQYF
TGTGCCAGCAGCAACTCCGGGACAGGGTACGAGCAGTACTTC
>15|.|TRBD1|TRBJ1-4|TRBV7-2
CASSFSGDRDEKLFF
TGTGCCAGCAGCTTTTCTGGGGACAGGGATGAAAAACTGTTTTTT
>17|.|.|TRBJ1-2|TRBV7-2
CASSSYTGIRVQYGYTF
TGTGCCAGCAGCTCGTACACGGGAATCCGGGTCCAATATGGCTACACCTTC
>13|.|.|TRBJ1-1|TRBV10-1
CASSHEKNTEAFF
TGCGCCAGCAGTCATGAGAAGAACACTGAAGCTTTCTTT
>11|.|TRBD1|TRBJ1-2|TRBV30
CAWDRGYGYTF
TGTGCCTGGGACAGGGGCTATGGCTACACCTTC
>17|.|.|TRBJ1-2|TRBV19
CASSEPPRGGTNYGYTF
TGTGCCAGTAGCGAACCCCCACGGGGTGGAACTAACTATGGCTACACCTTC
>14|.|TRBD2|TRBJ2-1|TRBV30
CAWSGTSGYNEQFF
TGTGCCTGGAGTGGGACTAGCGGTTACAATGAGCAGTTCTTC
>15|.|.|TRBJ2-7|TRBV29-1
CSVGGGGATTYEQYF
TGCAGCGTTGGCGGCGGGGGCGCTACAACCTACGAGCAGTACTTC
>13|few|.|TRBJ2-7|TRBV29-1
CSVAKGVGYEQYF
TGCAGCGTCGCGAAGGGGGTTGGGTACGAGCAGTACTTC